One sample yielded the 32 T cell receptor beta chains listed below, sequenced in a study of Graves' ophthalmopathy and Graves' hyperthyroidism. Amplification targeted the TCR beta CDR3 regions, with RNA transcripts as the source material. Following a first-round RT-PCR that used HTBI primers, a second-round multiplex PCR was carried out. In TCRdb, the multiplex PCR reads were re-called with MiXCR into one record per CDR3 protein. The sample includes fewer than 600,000 distinct CDR3 sequences, under 15% of them seen just once. Source material: blood. These receptors all stem from a woman aged 25 to 39 with Graves' ophthalmopathy.

This chain uses TRBV11-2 with TRBJ2-7; 9 bases agree with TRBD2. The ends lost 5 bases at V and 0 bases at J; junction bases unmatched: 8. Germline V gene lookup returns CDR1 SGHAT and CDR2 FQNNGV. CDR3 length equals 16 residues. DNA of the CDR3: TGTGCCAGCAGCCAGATAGCGGGAGACCCCTCCTACGAGCAGTACTTC. It specifies CASSQIAGDPSYEQYF.

This clonotype was recorded many times. The chain links TRBV12-3 or TRBV12-4 to TRBJ1-6; tentatively, D is TRBD1 (6 bases). Trimming stripped 1 base from V and 10 bases from J, with 11 bases between. This CDR3 comprises 14 residues. Here the CDR3 DNA reads TGTGCCAGCAGTTTAGGGGGGGCTGGGTCACCCCTCCACTTT. It is translated as CASSLGGAGSPLHF.

This clonotype was counted at least ten times. The CDR3 region has the DNA TGTGCCAGCAGTTTAACAGGCTACGAGCAGTACTTC. This encodes CASSLTGYEQYF. The gene calls are TRBV28 and TRBJ2-7; TRBD1 might be the D (5 bases). With 2 bases removed from V and 3 bases from J, the gap between germline ends came to 5 bases. The CDR3 spans 12 residues. The germline V gene encodes CDR1 MDHEN and CDR2 SYDVKM.

This clonotype was picked up many times. The chain recombines TRBV2 with TRBJ1-1; possibly TRBD1 for D (5 bases). The ends were cut back, 7 bases at V and 1 base at J, with 10 bases in the middle. This CDR3 is built from 13 residues. The germline V gene has CDR1 SNHLY and CDR2 FYNNEI. In DNA, the CDR3 is TGTGCCAGCACCAGGGACCAGAACACTGAAGCTTTCTTT. As protein: CASTRDQNTEAFF. The full variable domain, in which reference TRBV2 and TRBJ1-1 provide the parts outside the CDR3, is EPEVTQTPSHQVTQMGQEVILRCVPISNHLYFYWYRQILGQKVEFLVSFYNNEISEKSEIFDDQFSVERPDGSNFTLKIRSTKLEDSAMYFCASTRDQNTEAFFGQGTRLTVV.

This clonotype was counted a few times. The chain combines TRBV6-5 with TRBJ2-2; 10 bases line up with TRBD2. The CDR3 covers 16 residues. Germline V lookup: CDR1 MNHEY, CDR2 SVGAGI. J was trimmed by 5 bases and V by 6 bases; bases with no gene match: 9. As DNA, the CDR3 is TGTGCCAGCAGGACGAGCGGGAGGGCCAGAACCGGGGAGCTGTTTTTT. Protein sequence: CASRTSGRARTGELFF.

V is TRBV7-2 and J is TRBJ2-7; D is undetermined. Trimming pared 3 bases from V and 6 bases from J, leaving 15 bases between. In germline, CDR1 is SGHTA, CDR2 FQGNSA. The CDR3 extends over 14 amino acids. The CDR3 spells CASSLTGVSSEQYF. In nucleotides, the CDR3 is TGTGCCAGCAGCTTGACCGGTGTCTCGAGCGAGCAGTACTTC.

The chain recombines TRBV28 with TRBJ2-5, with 7 bases matching TRBD1. After removal of 3 bases from V and 3 bases from J, the junction contained 13 bases not matched to a gene. The CDR3 runs to 17 residues. Germline values: CDR1 MDHEN, CDR2 SYDVKM. The CDR3 DNA is TGTGCCAGCAGTTTGGACAGGATCCCTGAGAGTAAAGAGACCCAGTACTTC. Amino acids: CASSLDRIPESKETQYF.

This clonotype was detected ten times or more. The V call is TRBV28, the J call TRBJ2-7, with 9 bases fitting TRBD2. CDR1 and CDR2 from the germline V gene are MDHEN and SYDVKM. The CDR3 extends over 14 amino acids. With V trimmed by 8 bases and J by 1 base, 6 bases remained unmatched. The CDR3 DNA is TGTGCCAGCGGGGGACTAGCTGAGTCCTACGAGCAGTACTTC. Protein: CASGGLAESYEQYF.

This chain links TRBV19 with TRBJ2-2, with D possibly matching TRBD2 (6 bases). V was shortened by 3 bases and J by 6 bases, with 11 bases between the two germline ends. This CDR3 region has 14 residues. The germline gives CDR1 LNHDA, CDR2 SQIVND (reference sequence). CDR3 protein: CASSIGGSPGELFF. The CDR3 coding sequence is TGTGCCAGTAGTATTGGAGGGAGTCCCGGGGAGCTGTTTTTT.

This clonotype has a count of ten or more. J is TRBJ2-2 and V is TRBV6-1; D might be TRBD1 or TRBD2, each matching 5 bases. CDR3 length: 13 residues. CDR1 and CDR2 from the germline V gene are MNHNS and SASEGT. V dropped 7 bases and J dropped 7 bases, with 13 bases sitting between them. In nucleotides, the CDR3 is TGTGCCAGCATTCGAAATGGGGGCGGGGAGCTGTTTTTT. It is translated as CASIRNGGGELFF.

In this sample, this clonotype turned up many times. V is TRBV6-1 and J is TRBJ2-5; 12 nucleotides align to TRBD2. Germline V gives CDR1 MNHNS, CDR2 SASEGT. The junction had 4 bases not matched to a gene; V was cut back by 6 bases and J by 5 bases. The CDR3 is made up of 14 amino acids. The CDR3 DNA reads as TGTGCCAGCAGGCCTAGCGGGGGGGTTGAGACCCAGTACTTC. It encodes CASRPSGGVETQYF.

This clonotype showed up many times. This chain links TRBV6-5 with TRBJ1-6, with 9 bases aligning to TRBD1. With 3 bases clipped from V and 10 bases from J, the junction kept 7 bases outside the gene matches. Germline V gives CDR1 MNHEY, CDR2 SVGAGI. This CDR3 contains 15 residues. CDR3: CASSYGDRVNSPLHF. CDR3 DNA sequence: TGTGCCAGCAGTTATGGGGACAGGGTCAACTCACCCCTCCACTTT.

The chain recombines TRBV5-1 with TRBJ2-7; D is unresolved. The CDR3 consists of 14 residues. The germline V gene has CDR1 SGHRS and CDR2 YFSETQ. Trimming took off 4 bases at V and 5 bases at J, with 16 bases between the two ends. DNA for the CDR3: TGCGCCAGCAGCCCCATCGGCCCGGGTAACGAGCAGTACTTC. The encoded protein is CASSPIGPGNEQYF.

This clonotype was recorded many times. The rearrangement links TRBV6-5 to TRBJ1-2, with D possibly matching TRBD1 (6 bases). The CDR3 covers 14 residues. Trimming shortened V by 3 bases and J by 3 bases, and 11 bases separated the two germline ends. The V gene's germline CDR1 is MNHEY and CDR2 SVGAGI. The CDR3 is CASSYGGRHYGYTF. In DNA, the CDR3 is TGTGCCAGCAGTTATGGGGGGCGCCACTATGGCTACACCTTC.

This clonotype was recorded many times. This chain links TRBV12-3 or TRBV12-4 with TRBJ1-1; perhaps TRBD1 as D (5 bases). Trimming left V 3 bases short and J 0 bases short, with 17 bases between. The CDR3 has 17 amino acids. The CDR3 loop reads CASSFSLGGTMNTEAFF. In nucleotides, the CDR3 is TGTGCCAGCAGTTTCTCCTTGGGGGGGACCATGAACACTGAAGCTTTCTTT.

This clonotype showed up just once. At one end, the junction sequence differs from germline, possibly due to a read error. This sequence joins TRBV13 and TRBJ2-7, with unresolved D. The CDR3 is made up of 14 amino acids. From germline, CDR1 is PRHDT and CDR2 FYEKMQ (reference sequence). The CDR3: CACSHPQSSYEQYF. For the CDR3, the DNA is TGTGCCTGCAGCCACCCTCAAAGCTCCTACGAGCAGTACTTC. The full variable domain, with the rest looked up from reference TRBV13 and TRBJ2-7, is AAGVIQSPRHLIKEKRETATLKCYPIPRHDTVYWYQQGPGQDPQFLISFYEKMQSDKGSIPDRFSAQQFSDYHSELNMSSLELGDSALYFCACSHPQSSYEQYFGPGTRLTVT.

V is TRBV18 and J is TRBJ2-7, with 13 bases matching TRBD2. The V gene end was trimmed by 2 bases and the J gene end by 4 bases; junction bases not matched to a gene: 5. Looked up from germline, CDR1 is KGHSH and CDR2 is LQKENI. The length of the CDR3 is 16 residues. CDR3 residues: CASSPKTSGGRYEQYF. CDR3 in DNA: TGTGCCAGCTCACCAAAGACTAGCGGGGGGCGTTACGAGCAGTACTTC.

This clonotype was seen many times. This rearrangement joins TRBV5-5 to TRBJ2-7; the D gene is possibly TRBD2 (5 bases). From germline, CDR1 is SGHKS and CDR2 YYEKEE (reference sequence). There are 14 residues in the CDR3. Between the trimmed V and J ends, which lost 0 bases and 5 bases, there was a span of 12 bases. The chain's CDR3 is CASSLGAGFDEQYF. In DNA form, the CDR3 reads TGTGCCAGCAGCTTGGGGGCGGGTTTTGACGAGCAGTACTTC.

The chain is built from TRBV12-3 or TRBV12-4 and TRBJ2-2; D is possibly TRBD1 (6 bases). CDR3 length: 18 residues. Trimming left V 6 bases short and J 0 bases short, with 20 bases between. The CDR3 sequence is CASSIKLGKGANTGELFF. The CDR3, as DNA: TGTGCCAGCAGCATAAAATTAGGGAAGGGGGCGAACACCGGGGAGCTGTTTTTT.

In this sample, this clonotype turned up many times. The chain uses TRBV28 and TRBJ1-1; D not certain. This CDR3 region has 13 residues. Germline assignment: CDR1 MDHEN and CDR2 SYDVKM. V lost 3 bases and J 11 bases, leaving 16 bases between the germline ends. CDR3 protein: CASSLKAARWAFF. DNA of the CDR3: TGTGCCAGCAGTTTGAAGGCAGCCAGATGGGCTTTCTTT.

This clonotype was seen at least ten times. The chain joins TRBV20-1 to TRBJ2-7; 7 bases line up with TRBD2. The length of the CDR3 is 13 residues. Germline values: CDR1 DFQATT, CDR2 SNEGSKA (reference sequence). The ends lost 0 bases at V and 6 bases at J; junction bases unmatched: 5. The CDR3 loop is CSARDGEGPEQYF. CDR3 DNA sequence: TGCAGTGCTAGAGACGGGGAGGGCCCCGAGCAGTACTTC.

This clonotype was seen ten or more times. The chain recombines TRBV12-3 or TRBV12-4 with TRBJ1-2, with D unclear. V was pared by 5 bases and J by 1 base, with 11 bases between. The CDR3 loop spans 14 amino acids. The CDR3 here is CASSTSEFNYGYTF. In nucleotides, the CDR3 is TGTGCCAGCAGTACCTCTGAGTTTAACTATGGCTACACCTTC.

This clonotype was detected ten times or more. V and J are TRBV20-1 and TRBJ2-5; D possibly matches TRBD1 or TRBD2 (5 bases each). The CDR3 has 14 residues. V was clipped by 8 bases and J by 5 bases, with 21 bases between them. CDR1 and CDR2 (germline): DFQATT, SNEGSKA (reference sequence). The DNA for the CDR3 is TGCAGTCCCACCCAGGGAATAGGGACGGAGACCCAGTACTTC. Its translation is CSPTQGIGTETQYF.

This clonotype was found many times. The V and J genes are TRBV12-3 or TRBV12-4 and TRBJ1-1, with D uncertain. V was clipped by 3 bases and J by 5 bases, with 13 bases between them. CDR3 length: 14 amino acids. The chain's CDR3 is CASSLAGSRTEAFF. Here the CDR3 DNA reads TGTGCCAGCAGTTTGGCGGGGTCGAGGACTGAAGCTTTCTTT.

The chain employs TRBV12-3 or TRBV12-4 and TRBJ1-2; no clear D gene. This CDR3 region has 13 residues. V gave up 3 bases and J gave up 4 bases, with 9 bases separating them. The chain's CDR3 is CASSLAQFYGYTF. DNA of the CDR3: TGTGCCAGCAGTTTGGCCCAATTCTATGGCTACACCTTC.

This clonotype was observed at least ten times. V and J are TRBV11-2 and TRBJ2-7; TRBD2 matches at 8 bases. The germline V gene encodes CDR1 SGHAT and CDR2 FQNNGV. V lost 1 base, J lost 3 bases, and 5 bases stayed unmatched. This CDR3 has 15 residues. The CDR3 here is CASSLGAGGIYEQYF. DNA of the CDR3: TGTGCCAGCAGCTTAGGGGCGGGAGGAATCTACGAGCAGTACTTC.

This clonotype was counted ten times or more. The V gene is TRBV28, the J gene TRBJ2-3; 7 bases match TRBD2. CDR1 MDHEN and CDR2 SYDVKM come from the germline V gene. The junction had 8 bases not matched to a gene; V was cut back by 2 bases and J by 0 bases. CDR3 length: 17 amino acids. The CDR3 DNA reads TGTGCCAGCAGTTTAACCTATAGCGGGTCTAGCACAGATACGCAGTATTTT. Residues: CASSLTYSGSSTDTQYF. The variable domain in full, completed from reference TRBV28 and TRBJ2-3, reads DVKVTQSSRYLVKRTGEKVFLECVQDMDHENMFWYRQDPGLGLRLIYFSYDVKMKEKGDIPEGYSVSREKKERFSLILESASTNQTSMYLCASSLTYSGSSTDTQYFGPGTRLTVL.

This clonotype was seen ten or more times. The chain has TRBV12-3 or TRBV12-4 and TRBJ1-1; the D gene is possibly TRBD1 (5 bases). The CDR3 covers 12 residues. The germline V and J ends were trimmed by 6 bases and 7 bases, with 12 bases remaining between them. This chain's CDR3 is CASSDSGNEAFF. Written as DNA, the CDR3 is TGTGCCAGCAGCGACAGCGGGAATGAAGCTTTCTTT.

There are many counts of this clonotype. The V and J genes are TRBV19 and TRBJ1-2; perhaps TRBD1 as D (5 bases). This CDR3 has 13 residues. From germline, CDR1 is LNHDA and CDR2 SQIVND (reference sequence). Between the trimmed V and J ends, which lost 5 bases and 4 bases, there was a span of 11 bases. CDR3 loop: CASSPPGVYGYTF. The CDR3 nucleotides read TGTGCCAGTAGTCCGCCGGGGGTCTATGGCTACACCTTC.

This clonotype was counted ten times or more. The chain employs TRBV29-1 and TRBJ2-7; perhaps D is TRBD1 or TRBD2 (5 bases each). The CDR3 totals 15 residues. With 0 bases removed from V and 2 bases from J, the gap between germline ends came to 14 bases. The germline V gene encodes CDR1 SQVTM and CDR2 ANQGSEA. The CDR3 spells CSVEDGGPGTYEQYF. The CDR3 nucleotides read TGCAGCGTTGAAGATGGAGGCCCAGGGACCTACGAGCAGTACTTC.

This clonotype turned up a few times. The V call is TRBV29-1, the J call TRBJ1-1; perhaps TRBD1 as D (6 bases). Deletions cut 6 bases from V and 5 bases from J, with 13 bases between. Germline V CDR1 and CDR2: SQVTM, ANQGSEA. The CDR3 has 12 residues. This CDR3 is CSVRRGGTEAFF. The CDR3 nucleotides read TGCAGCGTCCGGAGGGGGGGTACTGAAGCTTTCTTT.

This clonotype was seen at least ten times. J is TRBJ1-5 and V is TRBV6-1; 7 bases fit TRBD1. Losses at the gene ends were 6 bases for V and 7 bases for J; bases not matched to a gene: 6. The CDR3 has 13 residues. CDR1 is MNHNS and CDR2 is SASEGT in the germline V gene. Here the CDR3 reads CASRRGLGQPQHF. DNA of the CDR3: TGTGCCAGCAGGAGGGGGCTCGGGCAGCCCCAGCATTTT.